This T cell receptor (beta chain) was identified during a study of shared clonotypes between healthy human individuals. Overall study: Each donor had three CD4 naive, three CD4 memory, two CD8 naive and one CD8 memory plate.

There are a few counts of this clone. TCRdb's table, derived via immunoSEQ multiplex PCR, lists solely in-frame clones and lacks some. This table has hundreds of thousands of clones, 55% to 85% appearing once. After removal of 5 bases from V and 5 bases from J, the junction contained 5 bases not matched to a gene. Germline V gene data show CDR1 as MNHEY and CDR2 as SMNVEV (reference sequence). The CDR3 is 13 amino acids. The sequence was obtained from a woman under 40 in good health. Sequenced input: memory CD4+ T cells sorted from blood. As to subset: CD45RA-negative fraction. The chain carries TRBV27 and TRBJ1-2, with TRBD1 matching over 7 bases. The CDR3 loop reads CASSRTGAYGYTF. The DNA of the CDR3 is TGTGCCAGCAGTCGCACAGGGGCGTATGGCTACACCTTC.